This TCR beta chain emerged from a study of patients and donors after allogeneic stem cell transplantation. This clonotype was recorded only once. TCRdb re-derived calls from the RT-PCR reads in MiXCR, one entry per CDR3 protein. The sample records some 960,000 distinct CDR3 sequences, about a sixth being singletons. CDR1 is GTSNPN and CDR2 is SVGIG in the germline V gene (reference sequence). This CDR3 is 16 amino acids long. Trimming pared 0 bases from V and 3 bases from J, leaving 17 bases between. The gene calls are TRBV30 and TRBJ1-1; no definite D call. Sequenced material: blood, either unsorted or a sorted T cell fraction (not recorded which). This receptor was taken from a human donor who was either an allogeneic HSCT recipient or a stem cell or donor lymphocyte infusion donor (not recorded which). It is not recorded whose cells these are; they may come from a transplant donor. CDR3 protein: CAWSVGRVRLDTEAFF. For the CDR3, the DNA is TGTGCCTGGAGTGTAGGTAGGGTCCGATTGGACACTGAAGCTTTCTTT.